The 2 T cell receptor beta chains presented below share a single source sample, sequenced in a study of cytotoxic CD8 clonotypes in ibrutinib-treated CLL. This table comes from immunoSEQ multiplex PCR, and its TCRdb copy is limited to in-frame clones, with some not included. The repertoire consists of roughly 160,000 clones, with about 80% occurring once and the leading ten covering roughly 1.9%. The sequences come from PBMCs, collected after 12 months of ibrutinib treatment. Receptors were obtained from a human donor with chronic lymphocytic leukemia.

The rearrangement links TRBV5-1 to TRBJ2-7; D uncertain. The CDR3 consists of 14 residues. V was pared by 4 bases and J by 0 bases, with 11 bases between. Germline-derived CDR1 and CDR2 are SGHRS and YFSETQ. CDR3 in amino acids: CASSPVDDSYEQYF. The CDR3 bases are TGCGCCAGCAGCCCAGTGGACGACTCCTACGAGCAGTACTTC.

This clone was counted a single time. This chain links TRBV25-1 with TRBJ2-1; 13 bases align to TRBD2. Unmatched junction bases numbered 10, after V lost 5 bases and J lost 6 bases. Germline CDR1 reads MGHDK; CDR2 reads SYGVNS. The CDR3 spans 17 residues. The CDR3 region has the DNA TGTGCCAGCAGTCCCCCCCCCGGGACTAGCGGGATCAATGAGCAGTTCTTC. Translated, it gives CASSPPPGTSGINEQFF.